This T cell receptor beta chain was identified during a study of pediatric ulcerative colitis. Overall study context: Disease was pancolitis in over 5 and left-sided in two, histology-confirmed. The study, taken as a whole, reports: Two rectal CDR3 clonotypes occurred in all ulcerative colitis patients. In rectum, acute severe colitis had expanded clones and less diversity.

One to two pinch biopsies were taken from the rectum during colonoscopy. Ulcerative colitis patients received no immunosuppressive medication before the diagnostic colonoscopy. Trimming removed 0 bases from V and 14 bases from J, with 15 bases in between. Germline CDR1 and CDR2: SNHLY and FYNNEI. The CDR3 is 13 amino acids. The table came from immunoSEQ multiplex PCR; TCRdb's copy has only in-frame clones and leaves some out. The sample gives tens of thousands of clones, over 60% of which show up once; 15% to 19% is in the top ten. Points on this clone: Its specificity is unknown.

This chain connects TRBV2 to TRBJ2-3, with D tentatively TRBD2 (6 bases). The TCR sequence derives from a boy younger than 18 with severe ulcerative colitis. The material sequenced was gut tissue. The CDR3 loop is CASSEAPAGILYF. CDR3 DNA: TGTGCCAGCAGTGAAGCGCCAGCGGGTATCCTGTATTTT.